These 25 T cell receptor beta chains were all obtained from the same sample, sequenced in a study of cytomegalovirus exposure and HLA in healthy donors. PCR used 60 Vbeta primers and 13 Jbeta primers. Sequencing used immunoSEQ multiplex PCR; TCRdb keeps in-frame clones, though not all of them. The table has approximately 130,000 clones, around 75% seen once. The sequencing sample was made of PBMCs. Every receptor here comes from a man aged 25 to 45 in good health and CMV-seronegative.

V usage is TRBV9 and J usage is TRBJ2-3, with 11 bases fitting TRBD2. Germline V gene sequence: CDR1 SGDLS, CDR2 YYNGEE. This CDR3 contains 18 residues. Trimming at V came to 0 bases and at J to 6 bases, leaving 12 bases not matched to a gene. CDR3 protein: CASSVALRTSGSRDTQYF. DNA for the CDR3: TGTGCCAGCAGCGTAGCTCTTCGGACTAGCGGGTCCCGGGATACGCAGTATTTT.

The J gene is TRBJ2-1, the V gene TRBV14, with TRBD2 matching 10 bases. The CDR3 has 15 amino acids. The V and J ends lost 4 bases and 4 bases, in that order; junction bases with no gene match: 4. Germline V lookup: CDR1 SGHDN, CDR2 FVKESK. In DNA, the CDR3 is TGTGCCAGCAGCCGAATAGCGGGGGGTTACAATGAGCAGTTCTTC. It yields the protein CASSRIAGGYNEQFF. The full variable domain, completed using reference TRBV14 and TRBJ2-1, is EAGVTQFPSHSVIEKGQTVTLRCDPISGHDNLYWYRRVMGKEIKFLLHFVKESKQDESGMPNNRFLAERTGGTYSTLKVQPAELEDSGVYFCASSRIAGGYNEQFFGPGTRLTVL.

This clone was counted between two and nine times. The genes are TRBV10-1 and TRBJ2-1, with D unresolved. The germline V gene has CDR1 WNHNN and CDR2 SYGVQD (reference sequence). There are 13 residues in the CDR3. Trimming stripped 7 bases from V and 4 bases from J, with 11 bases between. The CDR3 spells CASKVAHYNEQFF. The CDR3, as DNA: TGCGCCAGCAAGGTAGCCCATTACAATGAGCAGTTCTTC.

The CDR3 sequence is CASSQEGQGAVEQYF. The CDR3 bases are TGCGCCAGCAGCCAAGAGGGGCAGGGGGCCGTCGAGCAGTACTTC. The chain is built from TRBV4-3 and TRBJ2-7, with 8 bases matching TRBD1. J was trimmed by 6 bases and V by 0 bases; bases with no gene match: 7. The CDR3 sequence is 15 residues long. The germline gives CDR1 LGHNA, CDR2 YSLEER.

The rearrangement links TRBV7-9 to TRBJ1-2; TRBD1 matches 8 bases. Germline loops: CDR1 SEHNR, CDR2 FQNEAQ (reference sequence). The CDR3 has 15 residues. The V segment lost 2 bases and the J segment 8 bases; nucleotides outside the gene matches: 10. The CDR3 reads CASSLFQGASGGYTF. The CDR3 coding sequence is TGTGCCAGCAGCTTATTTCAGGGGGCGAGTGGAGGCTACACCTTC.

This chain joins TRBV5-1 and TRBJ1-6; 9 bases map to TRBD1. With V trimmed by 4 bases and J by 7 bases, 6 bases remained unmatched. CDR3 size: 15 residues. Germline CDR1 is SGHRS and CDR2 is YFSETQ. CDR3 protein: CASSPTDRGNSPLHF. The CDR3 bases are TGCGCCAGCAGCCCGACAGACAGGGGGAATTCACCCCTCCACTTT.

The genes are TRBV5-6 and TRBJ2-3, with 9 positions matching TRBD2. The CDR3 covers 15 residues. Germline loops: CDR1 SGHDT, CDR2 YYEEEE. Trimming cost V 4 bases and J 2 bases; bases outside gene matches: 5. CDR3 in amino acids: CASSQTSGYTDTQYF. CDR3 in DNA: TGTGCCAGCAGCCAGACTAGCGGCTACACAGATACGCAGTATTTT.

This clone has only a few counts. In nucleotides, the CDR3 is TGTGCCAGCAGCTTGGACAGGGTCCATGGCTACACCTTC. It is translated as CASSLDRVHGYTF. The rearrangement joins TRBV7-2 to TRBJ1-2; the match to TRBD1 covers 8 bases. CDR3 length equals 13 residues. Per germline, CDR1 SGHTA and CDR2 FQGNSA. Trimming took 3 bases from V and 6 from J; bases not matched to a gene: 3.

V usage is TRBV9 and J usage is TRBJ2-3, with D perhaps TRBD2 (5 bases). There are 15 residues in the CDR3. V lost 3 bases, J lost 2 bases, and 13 bases lay in between. Germline V CDR1 and CDR2: SGDLS, YYNGEE. This chain's CDR3 is CASSGRTSLTDTQYF. The DNA of the CDR3 is TGTGCCAGCAGCGGGCGGACTTCCCTCACAGATACGCAGTATTTT.

This clone was seen just once. J is TRBJ1-6 and V is TRBV7-9; 8 positions agree with TRBD1. The CDR3 has 18 amino acids. Trimming cost V 1 base and J 1 base; bases outside gene matches: 6. Germline loops: CDR1 SEHNR, CDR2 FQNEAQ (reference sequence). CDR3 region: CASSLEQGVLSYNSPLHF. The CDR3 DNA follows: TGTGCCAGCAGCTTAGAACAGGGGGTATTGTCCTATAATTCACCCCTCCACTTT.

This clone is medium-sized (0.01 to 0.1%) within its sample. The V and J genes are TRBV29-1 and TRBJ1-4; 7 bases are shared with TRBD1. CDR1 is SQVTM and CDR2 is ANQGSEA in the germline V gene. This CDR3 region has 14 residues. V was clipped by 7 bases and J by 2 bases; unmatched bases: 7. CDR3 nucleotides: TGCAGCGCTGGGACAGCTGGGACTAATGAAAAACTGTTTTTT. Its translation is CSAGTAGTNEKLFF.

This chain links TRBV9 with TRBJ2-3, with 10 positions matching TRBD2. The V gene end was trimmed by 0 bases and the J gene end by 5 bases; junction bases not matched to a gene: 3. CDR1 and CDR2 from the germline V gene are SGDLS and YYNGEE. CDR3 size: 15 residues. The CDR3 DNA reads as TGTGCCAGCAGCGTAGTACTAGCGGGGATAGATACGCAGTATTTT. This translates into CASSVVLAGIDTQYF.

This chain uses TRBV5-6 with TRBJ2-5, with a possible D match to TRBD2 (5 bases). This CDR3 spans 14 amino acids. Germline V gene lookup returns CDR1 SGHDT and CDR2 YYEEEE. The V end was cut by 2 bases, the J end by 5 bases, with 13 bases between. The CDR3 spells CASSFVATWETQYF. The CDR3 bases are TGTGCCAGCAGCTTTGTAGCGACTTGGGAGACCCAGTACTTC.

This chain links TRBV10-3 with TRBJ2-3, with 9 bases aligning to TRBD1. V gave up 7 bases and J gave up 4 bases; unmatched junction bases: 6. Germline V gene data show CDR1 as ENHRY and CDR2 as SYGVKD. The CDR3 extends over 14 amino acids. The CDR3 loop is CAINTGGDSDTQYF. The CDR3 DNA reads as TGTGCCATCAACACAGGGGGCGACTCAGATACGCAGTATTTT.

V is TRBV6-5 and J is TRBJ2-7, with TRBD1 matching 7 bases. The V gene end was trimmed by 5 bases and the J gene end by 3 bases; junction bases not matched to a gene: 10. Germline V CDR1 and CDR2: MNHEY, SVGAGI. The CDR3 extends over 15 amino acids. Written as DNA, the CDR3 is TGTGCCAGCAGTGCTCCGGGACAGCTTCTCTACGAGCAGTACTTC. It specifies CASSAPGQLLYEQYF.

V gene TRBV5-1 combines with J gene TRBJ2-5; 7 bases match TRBD2. The germline CDR1 and CDR2 sequences are SGHRS and YFSETQ. J gave up 3 bases and V 0 bases, and 8 bases lay outside the gene matches. The CDR3 sequence is 16 residues long. The CDR3: CASSLGASGKKETQYF. DNA for the CDR3: TGCGCCAGCAGCTTGGGGGCTAGCGGCAAAAAAGAGACCCAGTACTTC. Supplemented by reference TRBV5-1 and TRBJ2-5, the full variable domain reads KAGVTQTPRYLIKTRGQQVTLSCSPISGHRSVSWYQQTPGQGLQFLFEYFSETQRNKGNFPGRFSGRQFSNSRSEMNVSTLELGDSALYLCASSLGASGKKETQYFGPGTRLLVL.

The V and J genes are TRBV28 and TRBJ1-5, with D possibly TRBD1 on 5 matching bases. Germline CDR1 and CDR2: MDHEN and SYDVKM. Trimming stripped 5 bases from V and 0 bases from J, with 14 bases between. This CDR3 has 16 amino acids. The CDR3 loop reads CASSQYGTLSNQPQHF. For the CDR3, the DNA is TGTGCCAGCAGTCAATACGGGACTCTTAGCAATCAGCCCCAGCATTTT.

The chain carries TRBV27 and TRBJ2-3; TRBD2 agrees at 12 bases. From germline, CDR1 is MNHEY and CDR2 SMNVEV (reference sequence). The V gene end was trimmed by 5 bases and the J gene end by 4 bases; junction bases not matched to a gene: 7. CDR3 length: 16 amino acids. Here the CDR3 reads CASSTRTSGAPDTQYF. The CDR3 DNA follows: TGTGCCAGCAGTACTCGGACTAGCGGGGCACCAGATACGCAGTATTTT.

Concerning this clone: A read error may produce the germline difference seen at one junction end. The chain joins TRBV5-1 to TRBJ2-7; D is possibly TRBD2 (5 bases). The CDR3 consists of 15 residues. From germline, CDR1 is SGHRS and CDR2 YFSETQ. The CDR3 region is CASCLGGETAHEQYF. The CDR3 DNA is TGCGCCAGCTGCTTGGGTGGGGAGACGGCCCACGAGCAGTACTTC.

The chain carries TRBV29-1 and TRBJ2-2; the match to TRBD1 covers 7 bases. CDR1 and CDR2 (germline): SQVTM, ANQGSEA. The CDR3 sequence is 14 residues long. V was clipped by 5 bases and J by 6 bases; unmatched bases: 9. CDR3 coding DNA: TGCAGCGTTATCCCCTTTGACAGGGCCGGGGAGCTGTTTTTT. The encoded protein is CSVIPFDRAGELFF.

The chain employs TRBV30 and TRBJ1-1; D ambiguous. The CDR3 extends over 16 amino acids. V lost 2 bases, J lost 2 bases, and 18 bases lay in between. Germline loops: CDR1 GTSNPN, CDR2 SVGIG (reference sequence). The CDR3 DNA reads TGTGCCTGGAGTCAGGCGGGGTTACAACGCAACACTGAAGCTTTCTTT. Translation gives CAWSQAGLQRNTEAFF.

In its sample, this clone was seen once. V gene TRBV7-2 combines with J gene TRBJ1-5, with D possibly being TRBD1 (5 bases). CDR1 SGHTA and CDR2 FQGNSA come from the germline V gene. V shed 1 base and J shed 3 bases, with 7 bases lying between them. CDR3 size: 14 residues. DNA for the CDR3: TGTGCCAGCAGCTTAGGACAGTCCAATCAGCCCCAGCATTTT. Protein product: CASSLGQSNQPQHF.

The chain carries TRBV7-9 and TRBJ2-7; 10 bases agree with TRBD2. Per the germline V gene, CDR1 is SEHNR and CDR2 is FQNEAQ (reference sequence). The CDR3 consists of 15 residues. Trimming took 5 bases from V and 3 from J; bases not matched to a gene: 7. The CDR3 loop is CASSHLASGSYEQYF. The CDR3 DNA follows: TGTGCCAGCAGCCATCTGGCTAGCGGGAGCTACGAGCAGTACTTC.

The chain has TRBV6-5 and TRBJ2-5; TRBD2 might be the D (6 bases). Trimming took off 10 bases at V and 3 bases at J, with 18 bases between the two ends. CDR3 length: 14 residues. Germline values: CDR1 MNHEY, CDR2 SVGAGI. The CDR3 loop is CATGRAGLEETQYF. CDR3 sequence (DNA): TGTGCCACTGGTCGGGCGGGATTGGAAGAGACCCAGTACTTC.

The chain combines TRBV28 with TRBJ2-7; 7 bases map to TRBD1. The germline gives CDR1 MDHEN, CDR2 SYDVKM. The CDR3 is made up of 13 amino acids. The V and J ends lost 5 bases and 3 bases, in that order; junction bases with no gene match: 4. The CDR3 region has the DNA TGTGCCAGCAGTGGGACAGCTTTCTACGAGCAGTACTTC. The encoded protein is CASSGTAFYEQYF.